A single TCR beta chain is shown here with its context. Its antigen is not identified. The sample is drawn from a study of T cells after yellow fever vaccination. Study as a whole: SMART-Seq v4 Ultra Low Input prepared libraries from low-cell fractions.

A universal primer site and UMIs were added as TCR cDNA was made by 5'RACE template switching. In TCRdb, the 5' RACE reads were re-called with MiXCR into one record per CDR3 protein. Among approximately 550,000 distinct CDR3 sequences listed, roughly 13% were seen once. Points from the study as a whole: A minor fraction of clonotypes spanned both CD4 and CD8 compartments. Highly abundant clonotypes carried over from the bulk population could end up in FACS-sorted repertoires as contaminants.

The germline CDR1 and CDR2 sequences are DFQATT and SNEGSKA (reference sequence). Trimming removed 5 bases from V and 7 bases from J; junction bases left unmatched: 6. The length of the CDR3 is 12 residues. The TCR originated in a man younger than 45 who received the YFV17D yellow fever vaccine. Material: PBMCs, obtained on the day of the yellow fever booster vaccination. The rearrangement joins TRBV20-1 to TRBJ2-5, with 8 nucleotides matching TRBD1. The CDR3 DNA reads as TGCAGTGCTCGGGACAGGCGGGGGACCCAGTACTTC. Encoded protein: CSARDRRGTQYF.